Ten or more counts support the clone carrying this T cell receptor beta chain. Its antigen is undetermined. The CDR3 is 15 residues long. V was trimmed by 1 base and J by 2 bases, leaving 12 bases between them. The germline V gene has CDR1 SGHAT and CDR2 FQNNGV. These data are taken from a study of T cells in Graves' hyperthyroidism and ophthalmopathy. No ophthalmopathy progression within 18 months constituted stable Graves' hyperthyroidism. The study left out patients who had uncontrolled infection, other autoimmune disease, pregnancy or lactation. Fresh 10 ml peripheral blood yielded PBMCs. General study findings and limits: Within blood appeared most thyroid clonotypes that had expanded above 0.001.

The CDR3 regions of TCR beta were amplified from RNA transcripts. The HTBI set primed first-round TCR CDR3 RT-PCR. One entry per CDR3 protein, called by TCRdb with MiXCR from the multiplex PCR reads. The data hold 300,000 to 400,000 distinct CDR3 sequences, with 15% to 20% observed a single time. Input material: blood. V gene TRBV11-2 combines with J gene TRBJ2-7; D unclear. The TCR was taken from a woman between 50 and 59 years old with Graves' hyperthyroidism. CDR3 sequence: CASSLAVLSTYEQYF. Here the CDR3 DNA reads TGTGCCAGCAGCTTAGCCGTCCTCTCGACCTACGAGCAGTACTTC.